This T cell receptor (beta chain) was sequenced in a study of blood T cells in healthy people across ages. Combining a sample-barcoded 5' primer with a J-beta primer mix, a second PCR ran for roughly 7 to 12 cycles. TCRdb processed the 5' RACE reads anew with MiXCR; each CDR3 protein has one entry. The profile shows around 700,000 distinct CDR3 sequences, 20% to 25% of them singletons. Total RNA extracted from each sample amounted to at least 5.5 micrograms. Concerning this clonotype: At one end, the junction sequence differs from germline, possibly due to a read error.

Germline V gene sequence: CDR1 KGHDR, CDR2 SFDVKD. This CDR3 is built from 13 residues. These data also featured in a second study, about T cells of mothers and their children. That paper adds: When mothers and children were related, their normalized repertoire overlap, which was always slightly higher, did not differ significantly from that of unrelated pairs. Across the analysis, no persistent microchimeric T cell clones were detected.

Sample: blood. The sequence came from a boy younger than 18 in good health. The chain recombines TRBV24-1 with TRBJ2-5; D is unresolved. This CDR3 reads CATSDPKEETQYF. CDR3 nucleotide sequence: TGCGCCACCAGTGACCCGAAGGAGGAGACCCAGTACTTC.